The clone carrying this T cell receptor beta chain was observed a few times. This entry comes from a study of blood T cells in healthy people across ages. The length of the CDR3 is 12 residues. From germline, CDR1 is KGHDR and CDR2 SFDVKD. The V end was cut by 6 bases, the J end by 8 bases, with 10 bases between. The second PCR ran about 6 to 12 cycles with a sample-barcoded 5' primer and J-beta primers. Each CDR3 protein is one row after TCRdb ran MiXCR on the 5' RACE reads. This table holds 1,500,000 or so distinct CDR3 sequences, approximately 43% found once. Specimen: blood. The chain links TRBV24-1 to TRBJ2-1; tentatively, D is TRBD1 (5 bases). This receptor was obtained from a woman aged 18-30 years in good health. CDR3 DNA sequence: TGTGCCACCAGTCCAGGGCTCCATGAGCAGTTCTTC. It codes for CATSPGLHEQFF.